This T cell receptor (beta chain) was retrieved from a study of T cell repertoires in cytomegalovirus infection. Study as a whole: The public TCR beta signatures pointed to both CMV infection and matching HLA type.

Remarks on this clonotype: Its specificity is unknown.

Germline V gene sequence: CDR1 MNHEY, CDR2 SVGEGT. J was trimmed by 12 bases and V by 2 bases; bases with no gene match: 3. The CDR3 is 13 residues long. Each CDR3 protein gets one entry after TCRdb re-called the reads with MiXCR. The repertoire holds about 150,000 distinct CDR3 sequences, with 20% to 30% as singletons. Study results and limitations: The cumulative frequency of public TCR beta families distinguished individuals who carried CMV together with the relevant HLA. CMV-specific HLA-C-restricted TCR beta clonotypes dominated the ex vivo response.

The sample comprised PBMCs. The chain combines TRBV6-2 or TRBV6-3 with TRBJ2-4; 11 bases agree with TRBD2. The clonotype comes from a human donor in good health (CMV status not recorded). Some clones in this sample may be carry-over from other donors' samples. In nucleotides, the CDR3 is TGTGCCAGCAGTTACGGGACTAGCGGTCATCAGTACTTC. It encodes CASSYGTSGHQYF.